Listed here are 21 T cell receptor beta chains from one sample, sequenced in a study of T cell responses to AZD1222 COVID-19 vaccine. Repertoires were generated with immunoSEQ multiplex PCR, while TCRdb's copy carries only in-frame clones and drops some. The sample records about 120,000 clones, more than 75% being singletons. The material sequenced was peripheral blood, taken on day 0 of AZD1222 vaccination. These receptor sequences come from an adult in good health.

The J gene is TRBJ2-7, the V gene TRBV5-1; D is possibly TRBD1 or TRBD2 (6 bases each). The V gene's germline CDR1 is SGHRS and CDR2 YFSETQ. Trimming removed 0 bases at V and 0 bases at J, with 19 bases between. This CDR3 is built from 18 residues. The CDR3 nucleotides are TGCGCCAGCAGCTTGGCGGCTCTGGGGGGCGCGAACTCCTACGAGCAGTACTTC. Amino acids: CASSLAALGGANSYEQYF. The whole variable domain, remainder taken from reference TRBV5-1 and TRBJ2-7, is KAGVTQTPRYLIKTRGQQVTLSCSPISGHRSVSWYQQTPGQGLQFLFEYFSETQRNKGNFPGRFSGRQFSNSRSEMNVSTLELGDSALYLCASSLAALGGANSYEQYFGPGTRLTVT.

This clone was counted only a few times. The chain uses TRBV6-2 or TRBV6-3 and TRBJ2-7; 9 bases match TRBD2. CDR3 length: 17 residues. Losses at the gene ends were 6 bases for V and 0 bases for J; bases not matched to a gene: 12. Germline V gene lookup returns CDR1 MNHEY and CDR2 SVGEGT. The CDR3 sequence: CASSLNRLAAISYEQYF. CDR3 in DNA: TGTGCCAGCAGCCTAAATAGACTAGCGGCTATCTCCTACGAGCAGTACTTC.

The chain couples TRBV12-5 to TRBJ1-2; possible D gene TRBD1, 6 bases. CDR1 and CDR2 (germline): LGHNT, FRNRAP. The CDR3 is made up of 13 amino acids. V was shortened by 6 bases and J by 6 bases, with 14 bases between the two germline ends. The CDR3 coding sequence is TGTGCTAGTGGCTCAACAGGGTTGAATGGCTACACCTTC. Translated: CASGSTGLNGYTF.

The chain joins TRBV2 to TRBJ2-2; D ambiguous. The CDR3 sequence is 14 residues long. Germline values: CDR1 SNHLY, CDR2 FYNNEI. With 5 bases removed from V and 4 bases from J, the gap between germline ends came to 11 bases. The CDR3 DNA reads TGTGCCAGCAGTAATATACGGGCCACCGGGGAGCTGTTTTTT. Its translation: CASSNIRATGELFF.

This clone was detected once. This chain uses TRBV5-6 with TRBJ1-6, with D maybe TRBD1 (5 bases). The CDR3 has 15 residues. V gave up 3 bases and J gave up 4 bases, with 11 bases separating them. Looked up from germline, CDR1 is SGHDT and CDR2 is YYEEEE. CDR3 loop: CASSSGTSYNSPLHF. Written as DNA, the CDR3 is TGTGCCAGCAGCTCCGGGACGAGTTATAATTCACCCCTCCACTTT. The variable domain in full, completed from reference TRBV5-6 and TRBJ1-6, reads DAGVTQSPTHLIKTRGQQVTLRCSPKSGHDTVSWYQQALGQGPQFIFQYYEEEERQRGNFPDRFSGHQFPNYSSELNVNALLLGDSALYLCASSSGTSYNSPLHFGNGTRLTVT.

J is TRBJ2-6 and V is TRBV2; D uncertain. Germline V gives CDR1 SNHLY, CDR2 FYNNEI. CDR3 size: 15 residues. V was pared by 1 base and J by 1 base, with 5 bases between. The CDR3 here is CASSEGRSGANVLTF. The CDR3 nucleotides read TGTGCCAGCAGTGAAGGCAGGTCTGGGGCCAACGTCCTGACTTTC.

This chain links TRBV12-3 or TRBV12-4 with TRBJ1-4; D is unresolved. V lost 4 bases and J 3 bases, leaving 6 bases between the germline ends. The CDR3 spans 13 residues. Written as DNA, the CDR3 is TGTGCCAGCAGTTGGGCGGCTAATGAAAAACTGTTTTTT. Translation gives CASSWAANEKLFF.

This chain uses TRBV10-3 with TRBJ1-1; the D is unclear. The CDR3 is 13 amino acids. Germline-derived CDR1 and CDR2 are ENHRY and SYGVKD. Trimming took 2 bases from V and 11 from J, leaving 15 bases between them. CDR3 nucleotide sequence: TGTGCCATCAGTGAGGGAGCTAGGGTTGGCGCTTTCTTT. Translated: CAISEGARVGAFF.

The chain recombines TRBV15 with TRBJ1-2; D remains unclear. This CDR3 spans 15 amino acids. With 5 bases removed from V and 8 bases from J, the gap between germline ends came to 21 bases. Per germline, CDR1 LNHNV and CDR2 YYDKDF (reference sequence). The DNA for the CDR3 is TGTGCCACCAGCCTTACGCGGACTGACCGGGAGGGCTACACCTTC. Translating gives CATSLTRTDREGYTF. The whole variable domain, filled in from reference TRBV15 and TRBJ1-2, reads DAMVIQNPRYQVTQFGKPVTLSCSQTLNHNVMYWYQQKSSQAPKLLFHYYDKDFNNEADTPDNFQSRRPNTSFCFLDIRSPGLGDTAMYLCATSLTRTDREGYTFGSGTRLTVV.

This chain connects TRBV2 to TRBJ2-4; maybe TRBD1 (6 bases). CDR1 and CDR2 from the germline V gene are SNHLY and FYNNEI. The CDR3 is made up of 17 amino acids. With 7 bases removed from V and 3 bases from J, the gap between germline ends came to 22 bases. The CDR3 sequence is CASTSGAGTMVKNIQYF. The CDR3 DNA reads as TGTGCCAGCACCTCTGGGGCAGGGACAATGGTCAAAAACATTCAGTACTTC.

V usage is TRBV2 and J usage is TRBJ2-1; TRBD2 matches at 9 bases. Germline assignment: CDR1 SNHLY and CDR2 FYNNEI. The CDR3 covers 17 residues. The V and J ends lost 4 bases and 0 bases, in that order; junction bases with no gene match: 7. The DNA for the CDR3 is TGTGCCAGCAGTGGGCTAGCGGGACCGAGCTCCTACAATGAGCAGTTCTTC. It is translated as CASSGLAGPSSYNEQFF.

The rearrangement joins TRBV19 to TRBJ1-2; D may be TRBD1 (5 bases). CDR1 LNHDA and CDR2 SQIVND come from the germline V gene (reference sequence). This CDR3 is built from 14 residues. V lost 6 bases, J lost 2 bases, and 13 bases lay in between. CDR3 loop: CASRPPDTNYGYTF. The CDR3 DNA reads TGTGCCAGTAGACCGCCGGACACCAACTATGGCTACACCTTC.

The chain joins TRBV18 to TRBJ2-5, with TRBD1 identical over 11 bases. The CDR3 has 15 residues. V shed 6 bases and J 3 bases; nucleotides not matched to a gene: 6. Germline values: CDR1 KGHSH, CDR2 LQKENI. CDR3 residues: CASSTGTGGKETQYF. The CDR3 DNA reads TGTGCCAGCTCCACCGGGACAGGGGGGAAAGAGACCCAGTACTTC.

The chain couples TRBV28 to TRBJ2-7; D might be TRBD1 (5 bases). Germline V lookup: CDR1 MDHEN, CDR2 SYDVKM. The CDR3 totals 12 residues. The V end lost 5 bases, the J end lost 4 bases, and 9 bases lay between the germline ends. The CDR3 DNA sequence: TGTGCCAGCAGTCCCCAGGGTTACGAGCAGTACTTC. Protein product: CASSPQGYEQYF.

The CDR3 here is CASSQDWGNTQYF. The CDR3 DNA reads as TGTGCCAGCAGCCAAGATTGGGGAAATACGCAGTATTTT. The chain joins TRBV3-1 (or the pseudogene TRBV3-2) to TRBJ2-3, with D unclear. Germline-derived CDR1 and CDR2 are LGHDT and YNNKEL (reference sequence). Trimming pared 0 bases from V and 7 bases from J, leaving 8 bases between. The CDR3 covers 13 residues.

The chain has TRBV28 and TRBJ2-2, with 7 bases aligning to TRBD2. The germline gives CDR1 MDHEN, CDR2 SYDVKM. The CDR3 length is 14 residues. The V gene end was trimmed by 8 bases and the J gene end by 5 bases; junction bases not matched to a gene: 8. CDR3 sequence: CASRTSVQTGELFF. As DNA, the CDR3 is TGTGCCAGCCGAACTAGCGTCCAGACCGGGGAGCTGTTTTTT.

This clone was detected only a few times. The DNA of the CDR3 is TGTGCCAGCAGCGGGTCGGACAGGGGGTTTGCGGAGACCCAGTACTTC. Translating gives CASSGSDRGFAETQYF. V is TRBV5-4 and J is TRBJ2-5, with TRBD1 matching 10 bases. Trimming cost V 4 bases and J 5 bases; bases outside gene matches: 11. CDR1 is SGHNT, CDR2 YYREEE, per germline (reference sequence). This CDR3 has 16 amino acids.

The genes are TRBV2 and TRBJ2-4; a weak D match, TRBD1 (6 bases). Germline loops: CDR1 SNHLY, CDR2 FYNNEI. This CDR3 region has 13 residues. Trimming left V 6 bases short and J 3 bases short, with 9 bases between. The chain's CDR3 is CASREGDKNIQYF. The CDR3 bases are TGTGCCAGCAGAGAGGGGGACAAAAACATTCAGTACTTC.

This clone has a handful of counts. This sequence joins TRBV2 and TRBJ1-6; no clear D. In germline, CDR1 is SNHLY, CDR2 FYNNEI. V lost 2 bases, J lost 8 bases, and 7 bases lay in between. There are 13 residues in the CDR3. The CDR3 DNA is TGTGCCAGCAGTGAAAGCGGGCATTCACCCCTCCACTTT. It specifies CASSESGHSPLHF.

This chain links TRBV7-9 with TRBJ2-1; TRBD2 might be the D (5 bases). This CDR3 spans 14 amino acids. Trimming took off 6 bases at V and 7 bases at J, with 16 bases between the two ends. The germline gives CDR1 SEHNR, CDR2 FQNEAQ (reference sequence). CDR3 nucleotide sequence: TGTGCCAGCAGTGGGCGGGTGGAGGATAATGAGCAGTTCTTC. Translating gives CASSGRVEDNEQFF.

J is TRBJ2-1 and V is TRBV7-8; a weak D match, TRBD2 (6 bases). Trimming cost V 4 bases and J 5 bases, with 12 bases left between them. The CDR3 extends over 14 amino acids. Germline V gene lookup returns CDR1 SGHVS and CDR2 FQNEAQ. CDR3 DNA sequence: TGTGCCAGCAGCTCGCGGACTATTGACAATGAGCAGTTCTTC. It encodes CASSSRTIDNEQFF.